This T cell receptor beta chain was documented in a study of blood T cell repertoires in COVID-19. Study-wide background: Acute and convalescent COVID-19 samples came from the United States, Italy and Spain. T cells, B-cell-depleted T cells, or PBMCs provided the cDNA or gDNA that served as material.

Authors' methods: Reference gene primer amplification gave nucleated cell count estimates. Only in-frame clones appear in the TCRdb table, and some are missing; sequencing was by immunoSEQ multiplex PCR. That table supplies the V and J calls and clone size; D and trimming were determined from the DNA. Of more than 100,000 clones listed, 90% are singletons. Trimming shortened V by 4 bases and J by 0 bases, and 9 bases separated the two germline ends. Germline assignment: CDR1 KGHSH and CDR2 LQKENI. This CDR3 spans 14 amino acids. The chain combines TRBV18 with TRBJ1-1, with a possible D match to TRBD1 (5 bases). The sequenced material came from peripheral blood. This TCR was sampled from a woman aged 60 to 75 with COVID-19, enrolled during active disease. CDR3 nucleotide sequence: TGTGCCAGCTCACAGGGGCGAGTGAACACTGAAGCTTTCTTT. Its translation is CASSQGRVNTEAFF.